The 22 T cell receptor beta chains below were found in one sample sequenced in a study of T cell changes during pregnancy in multiple sclerosis. Profiled with immunoSEQ multiplex PCR; TCRdb holds only in-frame clones, not every one. The sample carries under 75,000 clones, around 90% recorded once. Sequencing was performed on peripheral blood, taken in the first trimester of pregnancy. The receptor set was obtained from a female donor with multiple sclerosis, enrolled in a pregnancy study.

This chain links TRBV5-4 with TRBJ1-2; TRBD1 aligns across 11 bases. Looked up from germline, CDR1 is SGHNT and CDR2 is YYREEE (reference sequence). The CDR3 is 15 residues long. V lost 4 bases to trimming and J lost 4 bases; unmatched junction nucleotides: 6. The CDR3 is CASSGGTGGFYGYTF. The CDR3 DNA reads as TGTGCCAGCAGCGGGGGGACAGGGGGGTTCTATGGCTACACCTTC. Filled out from reference TRBV5-4 and TRBJ1-2, the complete variable domain reads ETGVTQSPTHLIKTRGQQVTLRCSSQSGHNTVSWYQQALGQGPQFIFQYYREEENGRGNFPPRFSGLQFPNYSSELNVNALELDDSALYLCASSGGTGGFYGYTFGSGTRLTVV.

This sequence joins TRBV6-6 and TRBJ1-6; perhaps TRBD1 as D (5 bases). This CDR3 is built from 14 residues. Germline CDR1 reads MNHNY; CDR2 reads SVGAGI (reference sequence). Trimming removed 5 bases at V and 6 bases at J, with 11 bases between. This CDR3 reads CASSRTRTNSPLHF. The CDR3 DNA follows: TGTGCCAGCAGTCGGACAAGGACTAATTCACCCCTCCACTTT.

V is TRBV7-8 and J is TRBJ1-1; no definite D call. The CDR3 has 16 residues. V was cut by 3 bases and J by 1 base, with 15 bases left in between. Per the germline V gene, CDR1 is SGHVS and CDR2 is FQNEAQ. The CDR3 region has the DNA TGTGCCAGCAGCTTCTCGCCGGACCGGGGGAACACTGAAGCTTTCTTT. Amino acids: CASSFSPDRGNTEAFF. The entire variable domain, with the rest obtained from reference TRBV7-8 and TRBJ1-1, is as follows: GAGVSQSPRYKVAKRGQDVALRCDPISGHVSLFWYQQALGQGPEFLTYFQNEAQLDKSGLPSDRFFAERPEGSVSTLKIQRTQQEDSAVYLCASSFSPDRGNTEAFFGQGTRLTVV.

This clone is a singleton in its sample. The chain joins TRBV27 to TRBJ2-2; possible D gene TRBD2, 5 bases. The germline CDR1 and CDR2 sequences are MNHEY and SMNVEV (reference sequence). The CDR3 spans 16 residues. Trimming cost V 5 bases and J 0 bases, with 13 bases left between them. CDR3 DNA: TGTGCCAGCAGTCCCCGGGGAGCCGCGAACACCGGGGAGCTGTTTTTT. As protein: CASSPRGAANTGELFF.

V usage is TRBV6-6 and J usage is TRBJ1-1; D remains unclear. Germline CDR1 and CDR2: MNHNY and SVGAGI (reference sequence). This CDR3 is 15 amino acids long. V lost 5 bases and J 4 bases, leaving 17 bases between the germline ends. The CDR3 coding sequence is TGTGCCAGCAGTCCCCGGGCGGGCGGGAGCACTGAAGCTTTCTTT. Its protein is CASSPRAGGSTEAFF.

This chain connects TRBV19 to TRBJ1-5; D remains unclear. Trimming left V 2 bases short and J 11 bases short, with 7 bases between. The germline gives CDR1 LNHDA, CDR2 SQIVND (reference sequence). The CDR3 extends over 11 amino acids. This CDR3 reads CASSISGSQHF. The DNA for the CDR3 is TGTGCCAGTAGTATATCTGGCTCCCAGCATTTT.

V usage is TRBV27 and J usage is TRBJ1-1; 10 bases fit TRBD1. The CDR3 is 15 residues long. Germline V gene sequence: CDR1 MNHEY, CDR2 SMNVEV (reference sequence). Unmatched junction bases numbered 9, after V lost 5 bases and J lost 6 bases. In nucleotides, the CDR3 is TGTGCCAGCAGTCCCCGGGACAGGGGTACCGCTGAAGCTTTCTTT. Its translation: CASSPRDRGTAEAFF.

This chain uses TRBV7-2 with TRBJ1-6, with no clear D. Trimming cost V 2 bases and J 0 bases, with 5 bases left between them. The CDR3 has 15 residues. Germline V gives CDR1 SGHTA, CDR2 FQGNSA. The CDR3 here is CASSLRSSYNSPLHF. Written as DNA, the CDR3 is TGTGCCAGCAGCTTAAGGAGCTCCTATAATTCACCCCTCCACTTT.

This chain links TRBV27 with TRBJ2-7; 9 bases match TRBD1. The germline V gene encodes CDR1 MNHEY and CDR2 SMNVEV (reference sequence). The CDR3 spans 19 residues. Trimming cost V 2 bases and J 1 base; bases outside gene matches: 15. This CDR3 reads CASSLLTPPRDRASYEQYF. CDR3 sequence (DNA): TGTGCCAGCAGTTTACTAACTCCCCCCCGGGACAGGGCATCCTACGAGCAGTACTTC.

The genes are TRBV5-6 and TRBJ2-3, with 9 nucleotides matching TRBD1. Germline-derived CDR1 and CDR2 are SGHDT and YYEEEE. V dropped 2 bases and J dropped 4; count of bases not matched to a gene: 8. The length of the CDR3 is 16 residues. The CDR3 bases are TGTGCCAGCAGCTTATACAGGGGGCTGAGGGCAGATACGCAGTATTTT. Residues: CASSLYRGLRADTQYF.

V is TRBV5-4 and J is TRBJ1-3; tentative D call: TRBD1 (5 bases). Germline V CDR1 and CDR2: SGHNT, YYREEE (reference sequence). Trimming stripped 4 bases from V and 1 base from J, with 18 bases between. The CDR3 spans 17 residues. In DNA form, the CDR3 reads TGTGCCAGCAGCAGGGGTTCACCCTCTGGGTCTGGAAACACCATATATTTT. It encodes CASSRGSPSGSGNTIYF.

The V and J genes are TRBV7-6 and TRBJ2-7; D remains unclear. CDR1 is SGHVS and CDR2 is FNYEAQ in the germline V gene. CDR3 length: 11 amino acids. V shed 6 bases and J shed 4 bases, with 7 bases lying between them. The CDR3 loop is CASSPGYEQYF. The CDR3 DNA is TGTGCCAGCAGTCCCGGTTACGAGCAGTACTTC.

The V call is TRBV15, the J call TRBJ2-3; D uncertain. CDR3 length: 15 amino acids. V was clipped by 3 bases and J by 5 bases, with 15 bases between them. Germline values: CDR1 LNHNV, CDR2 YYDKDF (reference sequence). CDR3 DNA sequence: TGTGCCACCAGCAGGGAGAGGAACCTCGGAGATACGCAGTATTTT. This encodes CATSRERNLGDTQYF.

The chain combines TRBV2 with TRBJ2-2; 7 bases map to TRBD1. V trimming: 2 bases; J trimming: 1 base; junction bases outside the gene matches: 4. This CDR3 contains 16 residues. Germline V gene lookup returns CDR1 SNHLY and CDR2 FYNNEI. CDR3 nucleotide sequence: TGTGCCAGCAGTGAACTGGGACAGAAGAACACCGGGGAGCTGTTTTTT. Translation: CASSELGQKNTGELFF.

This clone was detected only once. This chain joins TRBV5-6 and TRBJ2-1, with a tentative D call TRBD1 (6 bases). V was pared by 2 bases and J by 8 bases, with 14 bases between. Per germline, CDR1 SGHDT and CDR2 YYEEEE. The CDR3 extends over 14 amino acids. This chain's CDR3 is CASSFVTKGDEQFF. DNA of the CDR3: TGTGCCAGCAGCTTCGTTACTAAGGGGGATGAGCAGTTCTTC.

This clone was seen only once. The chain is built from TRBV5-6 and TRBJ2-7, with TRBD2 matching over 8 bases. The CDR3 length is 15 residues. V lost 9 bases, J lost 3 bases, and 14 bases stayed unmatched. Germline-derived CDR1 and CDR2 are SGHDT and YYEEEE. The CDR3 loop is CATSPGGQGHYEQYF. The DNA of the CDR3 is TGTGCCACTTCCCCGGGGGGGCAGGGCCACTACGAGCAGTACTTC.

The V gene is TRBV6-1, the J gene TRBJ1-5, with 7 bases that match TRBD1. CDR1 is MNHNS and CDR2 is SASEGT in the germline V gene. This CDR3 has 13 residues. With V trimmed by 4 bases and J by 5 bases, 2 bases remained unmatched. The chain's CDR3 is CASSGDRDQPQHF. CDR3 in DNA: TGTGCCAGCAGTGGCGACAGGGATCAGCCCCAGCATTTT.

The chain recombines TRBV4-1 with TRBJ2-2, with a weak D call TRBD2 (5 bases). Trimming shortened V by 0 bases and J by 6 bases, and 8 bases separated the two germline ends. Germline-derived CDR1 and CDR2 are MGHRA and YSYEKL. CDR3 length: 14 amino acids. The CDR3 here is CASSQDTGAGELFF. The CDR3 DNA reads TGCGCCAGCAGCCAAGATACCGGGGCCGGGGAGCTGTTTTTT.

This clone showed up just once. The V gene is TRBV5-6, the J gene TRBJ1-2, with D uncertain. Germline CDR1 SGHDT, CDR2 YYEEEE. The length of the CDR3 is 14 residues. V was trimmed by 7 bases and J by 3 bases, leaving 16 bases between them. The CDR3 region is CASELLRGDYGYTF. The CDR3 coding sequence is TGTGCCAGCGAGCTCCTCCGGGGAGACTATGGCTACACCTTC.

The chain links TRBV5-8 to TRBJ1-1, with D maybe TRBD1 (6 bases). Germline V gene lookup returns CDR1 SGHTS and CDR2 YDEGEE. V lost 5 bases, J lost 6 bases, and 17 bases lay in between. CDR3 length equals 14 residues. The CDR3 coding sequence is TGTGCCAGCAGTCAAACCGACAGGAGCTCTGAAGCTTTCTTT. Its translation: CASSQTDRSSEAFF.

The V call is TRBV6-1, the J call TRBJ2-1; 7 nucleotides agree with TRBD2. V shed 0 bases, J shed 6 bases, and the junction held 2 bases outside the gene matches. The CDR3 covers 14 residues. Germline V CDR1 and CDR2: MNHNS, SASEGT. This chain's CDR3 is CASSEAWGGNEQFF. In nucleotides, the CDR3 is TGTGCCAGCAGTGAAGCGTGGGGGGGCAATGAGCAGTTCTTC.

The chain is built from TRBV11-2 and TRBJ2-3; 8 bases are shared with TRBD1. Trimming at V came to 5 bases and at J to 0 bases, leaving 7 bases not matched to a gene. The CDR3 length is 16 residues. Looked up from germline, CDR1 is SGHAT and CDR2 is FQNNGV. CDR3 amino acids: CASSRGTGLSTDTQYF. DNA for the CDR3: TGTGCCAGCAGCCGTGGGACAGGACTTAGCACAGATACGCAGTATTTT.